The rows below give T cell receptor beta chains drawn from one sample of a study of OX40 agonist ivuxolimab in advanced cancers. Measured with immunoSEQ multiplex PCR; TCRdb has only the in-frame clones, and not every one. The data hold about 26,000 clones, with 76% observed a single time. The sequencing here drew on CD4+ or CD8+ T cells sorted from blood, taken in a trial of the OX40 agonist ivuxolimab. These receptor sequences come from an adult with an advanced solid tumor such as melanoma, head and neck, liver or kidney cancer. Both conserved end residues are part of each CDR3. Fields, in order: clone size, D gene, J gene, V gene, CDR3 protein, CDR3 DNA. D genes are given only for firm matches. Size is omitted from some rows. Given values are once, few, many or a class for expanded clones.

clone size: .; D gene: .; J gene: TRBJ2-7; V gene: TRBV20-1; CDR3 protein: CSASRGVEQYF; CDR3 DNA: TGCAGTGCTAGCAGGGGTGTCGAGCAGTACTTC
clone size: few; D gene: TRBD2; J gene: TRBJ2-7; V gene: TRBV6-1; CDR3 protein: CASSWTSGGIYEQYF; CDR3 DNA: TGTGCCAGCAGCTGGACTAGCGGGGGTATCTACGAGCAGTACTTC
clone size: .; D gene: .; J gene: TRBJ1-1; V gene: TRBV6-6; CDR3 protein: CASSWGVTEAFF; CDR3 DNA: TGTGCCAGCAGTTGGGGGGTCACTGAAGCTTTCTTT
clone size: .; D gene: TRBD2; J gene: TRBJ2-1; V gene: TRBV7-3; CDR3 protein: CASSFSGGAYNEQFF; CDR3 DNA: TGTGCCAGCAGCTTTAGCGGGGGGGCCTACAATGAGCAGTTCTTC
clone size: few; D gene: .; J gene: TRBJ1-2; V gene: TRBV19; CDR3 protein: CASSIVNTNYGYTF; CDR3 DNA: TGTGCCAGTAGTATAGTTAACACTAACTATGGCTACACCTTC
clone size: .; D gene: TRBD1; J gene: TRBJ1-2; V gene: TRBV5-1; CDR3 protein: CASSPDRAFYYGYTF; CDR3 DNA: TGCGCCAGCAGCCCTGACAGGGCCTTTTACTATGGCTACACCTTC
clone size: .; D gene: .; J gene: TRBJ2-5; V gene: TRBV9; CDR3 protein: CASSVAIVAGETQYF; CDR3 DNA: TGTGCCAGCAGCGTAGCGATAGTGGCTGGGGAGACCCAGTACTTC
clone size: .; D gene: TRBD1; J gene: TRBJ2-1; V gene: TRBV15; CDR3 protein: CATRAGGTAYNEQFF; CDR3 DNA: TGTGCCACCAGGGCAGGGGGAACGGCCTACAATGAGCAGTTCTTC
clone size: .; D gene: .; J gene: TRBJ2-7; V gene: TRBV5-5; CDR3 protein: CASSPLIGGGAEQYF; CDR3 DNA: TGTGCCAGCAGCCCCCTTATTGGAGGGGGCGCGGAGCAGTACTTC
clone size: few; D gene: .; J gene: TRBJ2-1; V gene: TRBV11-3; CDR3 protein: CASSLNRVNEQFF; CDR3 DNA: TGTGCCAGCAGCTTAAACAGGGTTAACGAGCAGTTCTTC
clone size: .; D gene: TRBD1; J gene: TRBJ2-5; V gene: TRBV11-2; CDR3 protein: CASSSDRGRGETQYF; CDR3 DNA: TGTGCCAGCAGTTCGGACAGGGGGCGTGGGGAGACCCAGTACTTC
clone size: .; D gene: TRBD2; J gene: TRBJ2-3; V gene: TRBV7-3; CDR3 protein: CASSRTGTSGDTQYF; CDR3 DNA: TGTGCCAGCAGCCGTACAGGGACTAGCGGAGATACGCAGTATTTT
clone size: few; D gene: .; J gene: TRBJ1-3; V gene: TRBV19; CDR3 protein: CASSRDWSPGNTIYF; CDR3 DNA: TGTGCCAGTAGCCGTGACTGGAGTCCCGGAAACACCATATATTTT
clone size: .; D gene: .; J gene: TRBJ1-1; V gene: TRBV2; CDR3 protein: CASSEEGHLNTEAFF; CDR3 DNA: TGTGCCAGCAGTGAAGAGGGACATTTGAACACTGAAGCTTTCTTT
clone size: once; D gene: .; J gene: TRBJ1-1; V gene: TRBV6-1; CDR3 protein: CASSEMPNTEAFF; CDR3 DNA: TGTGCCAGCAGTGAAATGCCGAACACTGAAGCTTTCTTT
clone size: once; D gene: TRBD1; J gene: TRBJ2-3; V gene: TRBV11-1; CDR3 protein: CASSQTGVVTDTQYF; CDR3 DNA: TGTGCCAGCAGCCAGACAGGGGTAGTCACAGATACGCAGTATTTT
clone size: .; D gene: .; J gene: TRBJ2-7; V gene: TRBV7-7; CDR3 protein: CASSLTGSGEQYF; CDR3 DNA: TGTGCCAGCAGCTTAACAGGGTCGGGCGAGCAGTACTTC
clone size: .; D gene: .; J gene: TRBJ1-4; V gene: TRBV27; CDR3 protein: CASRRQRVNEKLFF; CDR3 DNA: TGTGCCAGCAGACGACAGCGAGTAAATGAAAAACTGTTTTTT
clone size: .; D gene: .; J gene: TRBJ2-2; V gene: TRBV6-5; CDR3 protein: CASSYSKRTWTGELFF; CDR3 DNA: TGTGCCAGCAGTTACTCTAAAAGGACGTGGACCGGGGAGCTGTTTTTT
clone size: .; D gene: .; J gene: TRBJ1-5; V gene: TRBV4-1; CDR3 protein: CASSQDPDYQPQHF; CDR3 DNA: TGCGCCAGCAGCCAAGATCCCGACTATCAGCCCCAGCATTTT
clone size: few; D gene: .; J gene: TRBJ2-3; V gene: TRBV4-3; CDR3 protein: CASSQERGTQYF; CDR3 DNA: TGCGCCAGCAGCCAAGAGCGGGGTACGCAGTATTTT
clone size: .; D gene: TRBD1; J gene: TRBJ1-6; V gene: TRBV18; CDR3 protein: CASSRRAGQAYNSYNSPLHF; CDR3 DNA: TGTGCCAGCTCCCGCCGGGCGGGACAGGCTTACAACTCCTATAATTCACCCCTCCACTTT
clone size: .; D gene: TRBD1; J gene: TRBJ1-1; V gene: TRBV15; CDR3 protein: CATSRDRGFKGTDTEAFF; CDR3 DNA: TGTGCCACCAGCAGAGACAGGGGGTTTAAGGGTACGGACACTGAAGCTTTCTTT
clone size: .; D gene: .; J gene: TRBJ1-4; V gene: TRBV27; CDR3 protein: CASSLSRDKSEKLFF; CDR3 DNA: TGTGCCAGCAGTTTATCGCGGGACAAGAGTGAAAAACTGTTTTTT
clone size: .; D gene: TRBD2; J gene: TRBJ2-3; V gene: TRBV14; CDR3 protein: CASSQGLAGYGTDTQYF; CDR3 DNA: TGTGCCAGCAGCCAAGGTCTAGCGGGGTACGGCACAGATACGCAGTATTTT
clone size: .; D gene: .; J gene: TRBJ1-4; V gene: TRBV18; CDR3 protein: CASSRTGSANEKLFF; CDR3 DNA: TGTGCCAGCTCCCGCACAGGTTCGGCTAATGAAAAACTGTTTTTT
clone size: few; D gene: .; J gene: TRBJ1-2; V gene: TRBV4-1; CDR3 protein: CASNRQLGGDYGYTF; CDR3 DNA: TGCGCCAGCAACCGACAATTGGGGGGTGACTATGGCTACACCTTC
clone size: .; D gene: TRBD1; J gene: TRBJ1-3; V gene: TRBV19; CDR3 protein: CASSIDRGPGNTIYF; CDR3 DNA: TGTGCCAGTAGTATCGACAGGGGACCTGGAAACACCATATATTTT
clone size: few; D gene: TRBD1; J gene: TRBJ2-5; V gene: TRBV5-4; CDR3 protein: CASSLDRGRETQYF; CDR3 DNA: TGTGCCAGCAGCTTGGACAGGGGGAGAGAGACCCAGTACTTC